This T cell receptor (beta chain) originates from a study of T cells in Graves' hyperthyroidism and ophthalmopathy. Diagnoses rested on clinical symptoms, serum thyroxine and TRAb, thyroid ultrasound and orbital computed tomography. This CDR3 contains 13 residues. Germline loops: CDR1 SGHDN, CDR2 FVKESK. General study points: Ophthalmopathy, as predicted by the model, came a median 6.5 months after the prediction. Most clonotypes that expanded in the thyroid above 0.001 also showed up in blood.

This clonotype was seen a handful of times. Its antigen is still unknown. Just one base apart from a much larger clone, this may be a read error. Amplified TCR beta CDR3 regions came from RNA transcripts. During a first-round RT-PCR of the TCR CDR3, the HTBI primer set was used. A single record per CDR3 protein comes from TCRdb applying MiXCR to the multiplex PCR reads. This repertoire shows roughly 500,000 distinct CDR3 sequences, about 45% found once; its top ten account for 44%. Sequencing was performed on peripheral blood or thyroid tissue (not recorded which). This receptor was obtained from an adult woman with Graves' disease, either hyperthyroidism or ophthalmopathy (not recorded which). V gene TRBV14 combines with J gene TRBJ1-2; D is unclear. This CDR3 reads CASSENPSYGHTF. In nucleotides, the CDR3 is TGTGCCAGCAGCGAGAACCCCTCTTATGGCCACACCTTC.